This T cell receptor beta chain emerged from a study of beta chain features in type 1 diabetes. Study-level information: Cell yields, gender and age were comparable in patients and healthy donors. Points from the study as a whole: In every one of the four CD4+ subsets, TCRB CDR3s were moderately but significantly shorter in Type 1 diabetes patients.

The germline V and J ends were trimmed by 6 bases and 5 bases, with 13 bases remaining between them. This CDR3 has 13 amino acids. Per germline, CDR1 LNHDA and CDR2 SQIVND (reference sequence). As regards this clone: Antigen specificity is unknown.

The entirety of the isolated RNA underwent reverse transcription, so expressed TCRB transcripts were sequenced. Repertoires were generated with immunoSEQ multiplex PCR, while TCRdb's copy carries only in-frame clones and drops some. Of some 150,000 clones listed, approximately 8.7% are singletons. What was sequenced was central memory CD4+ T cells from blood. This clonotype was obtained from a woman aged 25 to 45 with type 1 diabetes. The gene calls are TRBV19 and TRBJ2-5; tentative D call: TRBD1 (5 bases). The CDR3 nucleotides are TGTGCCAGTAGACAAGGGGTCGGGGAGACCCAGTACTTC. Protein product: CASRQGVGETQYF.